Below, 8 T cell receptor beta chains from the same sample are listed, as sequenced in a study of shared clonotypes between healthy human individuals. Profiled with immunoSEQ multiplex PCR; TCRdb holds only in-frame clones, not every one. The sample holds about 2.4 million clones, under 95% seen once. The sequenced sample was naive CD4+ T cells from PBMCs. Documented subset: CD45RA+ positively selected. These receptors originate from a man between 18 and 35 years old in good health. Some clones in this sample may be carry-over from other donors' samples.

The genes are TRBV11-3 and TRBJ2-1, with 7 bases matching TRBD1. V dropped 8 bases and J dropped 8; count of bases not matched to a gene: 15. Germline V lookup: CDR1 SGHNT, CDR2 YENEEA. The CDR3 totals 15 residues. CDR3 DNA: TGTGCCAGCGGCACCCGCAGGGGGTCGGTCGATGAGCAGTTCTTC. Protein product: CASGTRRGSVDEQFF.

J is TRBJ2-6 and V is TRBV6-5, with a possible D match to TRBD2 (6 bases). This CDR3 is 14 amino acids long. Trimming took 9 bases from V and 3 from J, leaving 12 bases between them. CDR1 MNHEY and CDR2 SVGAGI come from the germline V gene. CDR3 sequence (DNA): TGTGCCAGTGGCGGGGCTGGTGGGGCCAACGTCCTGACTTTC. This codes for CASGGAGGANVLTF.

CDR3 amino acids: CASSLVDFRNEQFF. The CDR3 region has the DNA TGCGCCAGCAGCTTGGTGGACTTCCGCAATGAGCAGTTCTTC. The rearrangement links TRBV5-1 to TRBJ2-1; perhaps TRBD2 as D (5 bases). The CDR3 sequence is 14 residues long. Germline V lookup: CDR1 SGHRS, CDR2 YFSETQ. V was cut by 0 bases and J by 6 bases, with 10 bases left in between.

The chain carries TRBV6-1 and TRBJ1-4; possibly TRBD1 for D (6 bases). This CDR3 comprises 12 residues. With 4 bases removed from V and 9 bases from J, the gap between germline ends came to 9 bases. In germline, CDR1 is MNHNS, CDR2 SASEGT. The CDR3, as DNA: TGTGCCAGCAGTGGGACAGACAAAAAACTGTTTTTT. This gives the protein CASSGTDKKLFF.

The V and J genes are TRBV29-1 and TRBJ2-7; 7 bases line up with TRBD1. CDR3 size: 13 residues. CDR1 SQVTM and CDR2 ANQGSEA come from the germline V gene. The V and J ends lost 3 bases and 4 bases, in that order; junction bases with no gene match: 6. The chain's CDR3 is CSVDRAGGYEQYF. For the CDR3, the DNA is TGCAGCGTTGATCGAGCAGGGGGTTACGAGCAGTACTTC.

This chain links TRBV7-6 with TRBJ1-2; D might be TRBD1 (6 bases). Per germline, CDR1 SGHVS and CDR2 FNYEAQ. The CDR3 contains 15 residues. Trimming pared 3 bases from V and 3 bases from J, leaving 14 bases between. DNA of the CDR3: TGTGCCAGCAGCTTGGGATGGGGGCTTTACTATGGCTACACCTTC. Protein sequence: CASSLGWGLYYGYTF.

This chain joins TRBV25-1 and TRBJ1-1, with D perhaps TRBD1 (5 bases). V shed 3 bases and J shed 0 bases, with 11 bases lying between them. This CDR3 region has 15 residues. CDR1 and CDR2 from the germline V gene are MGHDK and SYGVNS. The CDR3 sequence is CASSDPGGVNTEAFF. DNA for the CDR3: TGTGCCAGCAGTGATCCCGGAGGGGTGAACACTGAAGCTTTCTTT.

The chain employs TRBV29-1 and TRBJ1-1, with D possibly matching TRBD1 (6 bases). The germline V gene has CDR1 SQVTM and CDR2 ANQGSEA. V lost 4 bases to trimming and J lost 0 bases, with 12 bases between them. The CDR3 is 14 amino acids. In DNA form, the CDR3 reads TGCAGCGTTGCAAGGACAGTCATGAACACTGAAGCTTTCTTT. Protein product: CSVARTVMNTEAFF.